The 11 T cell receptor beta chains given below trace back to one sample, sequenced in a study of response to subunit inactivated influenza vaccine. MiXCR, applied by TCRdb to the RT-PCR reads, yields one record per CDR3 protein. The sample yields some 500,000 distinct CDR3 sequences, under 15% seen once. The sequences come from PBMCs from blood, collected about 40 days after vaccination. These receptor sequences come from a man between 50 and 59 years old who received an inactivated influenza vaccine.

The chain uses TRBV6-2 or TRBV6-3 and TRBJ1-1, with 12 bases that match TRBD1. V gave up 2 bases and J gave up 3 bases; unmatched junction bases: 4. The length of the CDR3 is 16 residues. Germline V gives CDR1 MNHEY, CDR2 SVGEGT. The CDR3: CASSYGRDRGHTEAFF. In DNA, the CDR3 is TGTGCCAGCAGTTACGGTCGGGACAGGGGGCACACTGAAGCTTTCTTT.

The chain recombines TRBV2 with TRBJ2-7; D gene unclear. V was trimmed by 6 bases and J by 2 bases, leaving 14 bases between them. There are 14 residues in the CDR3. Per the germline V gene, CDR1 is SNHLY and CDR2 is FYNNEI. Written as DNA, the CDR3 is TGTGCCAGCAGCACGACCCTGATCCCCTACGAGCAGTACTTC. Encoded protein: CASSTTLIPYEQYF. Full variable domain (missing parts from reference TRBV2 and TRBJ2-7): EPEVTQTPSHQVTQMGQEVILRCVPISNHLYFYWYRQILGQKVEFLVSFYNNEISEKSEIFDDQFSVERPDGSNFTLKIRSTKLEDSAMYFCASSTTLIPYEQYFGPGTRLTVT.

J is TRBJ1-1 and V is TRBV7-9; D not certain. Germline CDR1 reads SEHNR; CDR2 reads FQNEAQ (reference sequence). Trimming shortened V by 0 bases and J by 6 bases, and 17 bases separated the two germline ends. This CDR3 has 16 amino acids. CDR3 protein: CASSLAGSWRGSEAFF. The CDR3, as DNA: TGTGCCAGCAGCTTAGCAGGAAGCTGGAGAGGATCTGAAGCTTTCTTT.

This clonotype was detected ten times or more. The gene calls are TRBV7-9 and TRBJ2-7, with 8 bases that match TRBD1. V was clipped by 6 bases and J by 0 bases; unmatched bases: 4. The CDR3 extends over 14 amino acids. CDR1 and CDR2 (germline): SEHNR, FQNEAQ (reference sequence). CDR3 nucleotides: TGTGCCAGCAGACGGACAGGGAGCTCCTACGAGCAGTACTTC. Protein product: CASRRTGSSYEQYF.

Many counts were recorded for this clonotype. V gene TRBV29-1 combines with J gene TRBJ2-5; D unclear. The CDR3 runs 12 residues. Trimming removed 4 bases from V and 2 bases from J, with 8 bases in between. Germline V gene lookup returns CDR1 SQVTM and CDR2 ANQGSEA. The CDR3 nucleotides read TGCAGCGTTGCAGGCGCTCAAGAGACCCAGTACTTC. Translated, it gives CSVAGAQETQYF. The complete variable domain, with remaining parts taken from reference TRBV29-1 and TRBJ2-5, reads SAVISQKPSRDICQRGTSLTIQCQVDSQVTMMFWYRQQPGQSLTLIATANQGSEATYESGFVIDKFPISRPNLTFSTLTVSNMSPEDSSIYLCSVAGAQETQYFGPGTRLLVL.

The rearrangement joins TRBV6-1 to TRBJ2-5, with 7 bases that match TRBD2. This CDR3 comprises 17 residues. Germline V gene sequence: CDR1 MNHNS, CDR2 SASEGT. Unmatched junction bases numbered 18, after V lost 6 bases and J lost 5 bases. The CDR3 DNA sequence: TGTGCCAGCAGCCCTTTGCGGCGGGGGTTTATAACTGAGACCCAGTACTTC. Residues: CASSPLRRGFITETQYF.

The V call is TRBV20-1, the J call TRBJ2-6, with D possibly matching TRBD1 (6 bases). CDR1 and CDR2 from the germline V gene are DFQATT and SNEGSKA (reference sequence). The CDR3 loop spans 14 amino acids. Trimming took 6 bases from V and 2 from J, leaving 11 bases between them. The CDR3 protein is CSAARGTGANVLTF. CDR3 DNA: TGCAGTGCGGCCAGGGGTACTGGGGCCAACGTCCTGACTTTC.

This clonotype showed up many times. This chain joins TRBV20-1 and TRBJ1-2, with unresolved D. This CDR3 region has 13 residues. Germline values: CDR1 DFQATT, CDR2 SNEGSKA (reference sequence). V lost 1 base and J lost 2, with 8 bases in between. The CDR3 coding sequence is TGCAGTGCTAGAGTGCAGGAAAACTATGGCTACACCTTC. Translated: CSARVQENYGYTF.

This clonotype occurred a few times. This sequence joins TRBV24-1 and TRBJ2-5; TRBD1 agrees at 7 bases. The CDR3 consists of 15 residues. The trim removed 7 bases at V and 2 bases at J, leaving 9 bases unmatched. In germline, CDR1 is KGHDR, CDR2 SFDVKD. DNA of the CDR3: TGTGCCACCAGCCGTCCTGGGACAGCTCAAGAGACCCAGTACTTC. Amino acid sequence: CATSRPGTAQETQYF.

This clonotype occurred a few times. The chain links TRBV7-2 to TRBJ2-7; 12 bases match TRBD2. Trimming removed 5 bases from V and 3 bases from J; junction bases left unmatched: 8. This CDR3 comprises 16 residues. CDR1 and CDR2 (germline): SGHTA, FQGNSA. Here the CDR3 DNA reads TGTGCCAGCAGCCGACGACTAGCGGGAGTCATCTACGAGCAGTACTTC. Translating it yields CASSRRLAGVIYEQYF. Looking up the rest from reference TRBV7-2 and TRBJ2-7 gives the full variable domain: GAGVSQSPSNKVTEKGKDVELRCDPISGHTALYWYRQSLGQGLEFLIYFQGNSAPDKSGLPSDRFSAERTGGSVSTLTIQRTQQEDSAVYLCASSRRLAGVIYEQYFGPGTRLTVT.

The sample holds many counts of this clonotype. This chain joins TRBV5-1 and TRBJ2-1; 9 bases fit TRBD1. The V gene's germline CDR1 is SGHRS and CDR2 YFSETQ. This CDR3 has 16 residues. V lost 3 bases and J lost 1; bases outside the gene matches: 5. CDR3 sequence (DNA): TGCGCCAGCAGCTCGGGACAGGGCGGATCCTACAATGAGCAGTTCTTC. It specifies CASSSGQGGSYNEQFF.